The clone carrying this T cell receptor (beta chain) was picked up one time. Its antigen is as yet unknown. This record belongs to a study of blood T cells in healthy people across ages. Study overall: Per two T cells, about one barcoded beta molecule was captured through template switching.

Notes on the study in general: The unknown donor CMV status may have confounded expanded clonotype changes.

A J-beta primer mix and a sample-barcoded 5' primer were used in a second PCR of about 7 to 12 cycles. TCRdb reprocessed the 5' RACE reads with MiXCR, giving one entry per CDR3 protein. The repertoire holds over 950,000 distinct CDR3 sequences, with 35% to 40% as singletons. The sequence was obtained from a man younger than 30 in good health. The source material was blood.

CDR3 amino acids: CASSQDPTALNEAFF. CDR3 bases: TGTGCCAGCAGCCAAGACCCGACGGCACTCAATGAAGCTTTCTTT. This chain joins TRBV14 and TRBJ1-1; D not resolved. Germline CDR1 reads SGHDN; CDR2 reads FVKESK. Trimming stripped 0 bases from V and 7 bases from J, with 15 bases between. The CDR3 is 15 residues long.